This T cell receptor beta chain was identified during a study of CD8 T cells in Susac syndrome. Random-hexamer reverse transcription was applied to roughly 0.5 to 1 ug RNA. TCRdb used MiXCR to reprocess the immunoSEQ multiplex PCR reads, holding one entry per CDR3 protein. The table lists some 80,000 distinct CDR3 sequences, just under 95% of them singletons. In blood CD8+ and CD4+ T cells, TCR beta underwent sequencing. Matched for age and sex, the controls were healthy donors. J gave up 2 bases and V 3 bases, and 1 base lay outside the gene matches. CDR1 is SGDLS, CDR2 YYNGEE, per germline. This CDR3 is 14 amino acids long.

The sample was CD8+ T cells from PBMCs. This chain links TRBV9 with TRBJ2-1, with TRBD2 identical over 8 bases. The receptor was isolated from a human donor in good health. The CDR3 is CASSGGGTYNEQFF. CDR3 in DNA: TGTGCCAGCAGCGGCGGGGGGACCTACAATGAGCAGTTCTTC.